The TCR beta chain under discussion was sequenced for a study of beta chain features in type 1 diabetes. Regarding the study as a whole: For Type 1 diabetes patients, all four CD4+ subsets carried TCRB CDR3s that were moderately but significantly shorter.

This clone was detected a few times. Its antigen remains unknown. Since all of the isolated RNA was reverse transcribed, expressed TCRB transcripts were what got sequenced. Profiling relied on immunoSEQ multiplex PCR, and the TCRdb table lists in-frame clones only, not all of them. The table has under 350,000 clones, 24% seen once. This CDR3 contains 14 residues. The germline gives CDR1 SQVTM, CDR2 ANQGSEA. Between the trimmed V and J ends, which lost 4 bases and 3 bases, there was a span of 16 bases. The V call is TRBV29-1, the J call TRBJ2-7; D is perhaps TRBD1 (6 bases). The clonotype was recovered from a woman in her twenties or thirties with type 1 diabetes. The sample comprised naive CD4+ T cells from blood. The CDR3 loop is CSVVDTGTHYEQYF. The CDR3 coding sequence is TGCAGCGTTGTGGATACAGGGACGCACTACGAGCAGTACTTC.